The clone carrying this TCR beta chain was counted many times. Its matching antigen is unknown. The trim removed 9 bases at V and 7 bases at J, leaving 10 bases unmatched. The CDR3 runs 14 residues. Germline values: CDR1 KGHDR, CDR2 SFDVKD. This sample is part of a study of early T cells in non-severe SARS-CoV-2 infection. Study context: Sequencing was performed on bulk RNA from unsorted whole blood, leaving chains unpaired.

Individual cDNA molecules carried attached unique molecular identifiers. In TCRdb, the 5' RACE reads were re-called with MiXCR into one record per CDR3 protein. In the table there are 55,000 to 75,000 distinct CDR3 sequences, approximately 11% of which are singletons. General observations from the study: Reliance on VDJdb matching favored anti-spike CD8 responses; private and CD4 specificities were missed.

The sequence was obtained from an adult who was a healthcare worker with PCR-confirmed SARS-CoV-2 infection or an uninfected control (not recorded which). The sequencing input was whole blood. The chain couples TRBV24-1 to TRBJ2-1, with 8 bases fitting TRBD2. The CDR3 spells CATSAGGTTNEQFF. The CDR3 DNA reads TGTGCCACCTCCGCGGGAGGCACAACTAATGAGCAGTTCTTC.